These 30 T cell receptor beta chains were sequenced from one sample in a study of cytomegalovirus exposure and HLA in healthy donors. Libraries were prepared by immunoSEQ multiplex PCR; TCRdb keeps only in-frame clonotypes and omits some of them. This table has some 270,000 clones, around 85% appearing once. The sequenced sample was PBMCs. The receptors originated from a woman aged 18-29 years in good health and CMV-seronegative.

The chain uses TRBV7-7 and TRBJ2-3, with 10 bases aligning to TRBD1. CDR3 length: 14 amino acids. Per the germline V gene, CDR1 is SSHAT and CDR2 is FNYEAQ (reference sequence). Here the CDR3 DNA reads TGTGCTACCTCCGGGACAGGGGCATCCGATACGCAGTATTTT. Its protein is CATSGTGASDTQYF.

V and J are TRBV7-9 and TRBJ2-5, with D uncertain. The CDR3 is 14 amino acids. CDR1 is SEHNR and CDR2 is FQNEAQ in the germline V gene (reference sequence). Between the trimmed V and J ends, which lost 4 bases and 0 bases, there was a span of 9 bases. The CDR3 loop is CASSSPGYQETQYF. In nucleotides, the CDR3 is TGTGCCAGCAGCTCACCCGGGTACCAAGAGACCCAGTACTTC.

The chain employs TRBV7-9 and TRBJ2-7; 10 positions agree with TRBD2. This CDR3 spans 14 amino acids. Germline values: CDR1 SEHNR, CDR2 FQNEAQ (reference sequence). Trimming at V came to 2 bases and at J to 2 bases, leaving 0 bases not matched to a gene. DNA of the CDR3: TGTGCCAGCAGCTTACTAGCGGGGGCCTACGAGCAGTACTTC. This gives the protein CASSLLAGAYEQYF. Filled out from reference TRBV7-9 and TRBJ2-7, the complete variable domain reads DTGVSQNPRHKITKRGQNVTFRCDPISEHNRLYWYRQTLGQGPEFLTYFQNEAQLEKSRLLSDRFSAERPKGSFSTLEIQRTEQGDSAMYLCASSLLAGAYEQYFGPGTRLTVT.

The V and J genes are TRBV5-1 and TRBJ2-3; TRBD2 matches 7 bases. Trimming took 4 bases from V and 2 from J; bases not matched to a gene: 7. The length of the CDR3 is 15 residues. The V gene's germline CDR1 is SGHRS and CDR2 YFSETQ. CDR3 DNA: TGCGCCAGCAGCCTTAGCGGGTACCACACAGATACGCAGTATTTT. It is translated as CASSLSGYHTDTQYF.

The V and J genes are TRBV7-6 and TRBJ1-5; D unclear. Germline V CDR1 and CDR2: SGHVS, FNYEAQ. The CDR3 contains 14 residues. The ends were cut back, 5 bases at V and 8 bases at J, with 16 bases in the middle. The chain's CDR3 is CASSPARVMEPQHF. DNA of the CDR3: TGTGCCAGCAGCCCGGCTCGGGTGATGGAGCCCCAGCATTTT.

The chain carries TRBV13 and TRBJ1-3, with D perhaps TRBD1 (5 bases). This CDR3 has 17 amino acids. The germline gives CDR1 PRHDT, CDR2 FYEKMQ (reference sequence). V was shortened by 1 base and J by 0 bases, with 13 bases between the two germline ends. The CDR3 coding sequence is TGTGCCAGCAGCTTAGAGTCGACAGTCTTCTCTGGAAACACCATATATTTT. Residues: CASSLESTVFSGNTIYF.

The chain combines TRBV6-5 with TRBJ1-2, with 9 nucleotides matching TRBD1. Germline lookup yields CDR1 MNHEY and CDR2 SVGAGI. The CDR3 totals 13 residues. V gave up 6 bases and J gave up 5 bases; unmatched junction bases: 4. CDR3 amino acids: CASRGQGLYGYTF. The CDR3 nucleotides read TGTGCCAGCAGGGGACAGGGACTTTATGGCTACACCTTC.

The V gene is TRBV18, the J gene TRBJ2-7; D perhaps matches TRBD2 (5 bases). V lost 4 bases, J lost 0 bases, and 7 bases lay in between. Germline-derived CDR1 and CDR2 are KGHSH and LQKENI. There are 13 residues in the CDR3. CDR3 amino acids: CASSRTSSYEQYF. Here the CDR3 DNA reads TGTGCCAGCTCACGTACTAGCTCCTACGAGCAGTACTTC.

This rearrangement joins TRBV27 to TRBJ1-6, with 10 positions matching TRBD1. From germline, CDR1 is MNHEY and CDR2 SMNVEV (reference sequence). V was pared by 5 bases and J by 5 bases, with 6 bases of the junction left unmatched. The CDR3 spans 16 residues. The DNA for the CDR3 is TGTGCCAGCAGTCGCCGGGACAGGGGTAATAATTCACCCCTCCACTTT. It codes for CASSRRDRGNNSPLHF.

The gene calls are TRBV6-5 and TRBJ2-2, with 7 bases identical to TRBD1. CDR1 and CDR2 from the germline V gene are MNHEY and SVGAGI. There are 15 residues in the CDR3. Trimming cost V 5 bases and J 1 base; bases outside gene matches: 4. DNA of the CDR3: TGTGCCAGCAGTACGGGACAGAAGAACACCGGGGAGCTGTTTTTT. Translating gives CASSTGQKNTGELFF.

The chain employs TRBV10-2 and TRBJ2-1, with 12 bases identical to TRBD2. There are 17 residues in the CDR3. The J segment lost 8 bases and the V segment lost 2 bases, leaving 10 bases of the junction unmatched. Per germline, CDR1 WSHSY and CDR2 SAAADI. In DNA form, the CDR3 reads TGCGCCAGCAGTGAGGGTGTGACTAGCGGGAGTTCAGATGAGCAGTTCTTC. Protein product: CASSEGVTSGSSDEQFF.

The CDR3 region has the DNA TGTGCCAGCAGTTTTGGCACTAGCGGGGGCGGGACCTACAATGAGCAGTTCTTC. Protein sequence: CASSFGTSGGGTYNEQFF. The chain joins TRBV27 to TRBJ2-1; 11 positions agree with TRBD2. The V gene's germline CDR1 is MNHEY and CDR2 SMNVEV (reference sequence). The J segment lost 2 bases and the V segment lost 3 bases, leaving 9 bases of the junction unmatched. The CDR3 covers 18 residues.

The chain joins TRBV29-1 to TRBJ2-3; 12 nucleotides line up with TRBD2. This CDR3 region has 14 residues. Germline loops: CDR1 SQVTM, CDR2 ANQGSEA. As DNA, the CDR3 is TGCACCGCCATCTGGACTAGCGGGGCAGATACGCAGTATTTT. It specifies CTAIWTSGADTQYF.

A single count supports this clone. This chain connects TRBV6-5 to TRBJ2-3; possible D gene TRBD2, 5 bases. Germline V gives CDR1 MNHEY, CDR2 SVGAGI. The CDR3 runs to 14 residues. V lost 5 bases and J lost 1, with 10 bases in between. The CDR3 region has the DNA TGTGCCAGCAGTCGCGGGCCCGGCACAGATACGCAGTATTTT. As protein: CASSRGPGTDTQYF.

This chain uses TRBV2 with TRBJ1-2; 10 bases map to TRBD1. Germline V lookup: CDR1 SNHLY, CDR2 FYNNEI. The V segment lost 10 bases and the J segment 3 bases; nucleotides outside the gene matches: 11. The CDR3 sequence is 15 residues long. This chain's CDR3 is CATLTGTGEDYGYTF. CDR3 DNA sequence: TGTGCCACCCTAACCGGGACAGGGGAGGACTATGGCTACACCTTC.

V is TRBV2 and J is TRBJ2-5; 16 nucleotides line up with TRBD2. The CDR3 has 14 residues. From germline, CDR1 is SNHLY and CDR2 FYNNEI. Losses at the gene ends were 6 bases for V and 7 bases for J; bases not matched to a gene: 2. The chain's CDR3 is CASRGTSGGGTQYF. The CDR3 coding sequence is TGTGCCAGCAGGGGGACTAGCGGGGGGGGGACCCAGTACTTC.

This clone has just one count. The genes are TRBV9 and TRBJ1-5, with D uncertain. CDR3 length: 15 amino acids. The germline gives CDR1 SGDLS, CDR2 YYNGEE. Between the trimmed V and J ends, which lost 0 bases and 4 bases, there was a span of 11 bases. The CDR3, as DNA: TGTGCCAGCAGCGTAGCGGGTGGAGGGAATCAGCCCCAGCATTTT. Amino acids: CASSVAGGGNQPQHF.

This chain joins TRBV19 and TRBJ2-7; 7 bases line up with TRBD2. The CDR3 extends over 16 amino acids. The germline gives CDR1 LNHDA, CDR2 SQIVND (reference sequence). V lost 6 bases, J lost 0 bases, and 11 bases stayed unmatched. The CDR3 here is CASSRRLAVSSYEQYF. The CDR3 bases are TGTGCCAGTAGCCGGAGACTAGCCGTAAGCTCCTACGAGCAGTACTTC.

This clone has just one count. This sequence joins TRBV5-1 and TRBJ2-7; TRBD2 matches at 10 bases. Germline CDR1 and CDR2: SGHRS and YFSETQ. This CDR3 contains 14 residues. V was clipped by 4 bases and J by 3 bases; unmatched bases: 4. In nucleotides, the CDR3 is TGCGCCAGCAGCCCCGGACTAGCGGTCTACGAGCAGTACTTC. The encoded protein is CASSPGLAVYEQYF.

V is TRBV19 and J is TRBJ1-2; TRBD1 aligns across 7 bases. J gave up 11 bases and V 4 bases, and 7 bases lay outside the gene matches. Per germline, CDR1 LNHDA and CDR2 SQIVND (reference sequence). This CDR3 is 12 amino acids long. CDR3 nucleotides: TGTGCCAGTAGTACCCAGACAGGGAGGTACACCTTC. Translation: CASSTQTGRYTF.

The chain uses TRBV9 and TRBJ2-5, with 11 bases fitting TRBD2. The CDR3 spans 16 residues. From germline, CDR1 is SGDLS and CDR2 YYNGEE. J was trimmed by 5 bases and V by 4 bases; bases with no gene match: 10. CDR3 sequence: CASSPSGGPSWETQYF. The CDR3 bases are TGTGCCAGCAGCCCTAGCGGGGGGCCTTCCTGGGAGACCCAGTACTTC.

The V and J genes are TRBV11-2 and TRBJ2-7, with D maybe TRBD1 (6 bases). Germline-derived CDR1 and CDR2 are SGHAT and FQNNGV. The ends were cut back, 3 bases at V and 6 bases at J, with 15 bases in the middle. This CDR3 is built from 14 residues. Here the CDR3 reads CASSFQTGNGEQYF. The CDR3 DNA is TGTGCCAGCAGCTTTCAAACAGGGAACGGCGAGCAGTACTTC.

This sequence joins TRBV2 and TRBJ2-1; a possible D gene is TRBD2 (6 bases). The CDR3 sequence is 17 residues long. The germline CDR1 and CDR2 sequences are SNHLY and FYNNEI. V was shortened by 7 bases and J by 3 bases, with 22 bases between the two germline ends. DNA of the CDR3: TGTGCCAGCATATGGGGCGCGGAATGGCGGGGCTACAATGAGCAGTTCTTC. As protein: CASIWGAEWRGYNEQFF.

This chain joins TRBV7-9 and TRBJ1-2, with D perhaps TRBD1 (6 bases). The germline V gene has CDR1 SEHNR and CDR2 FQNEAQ (reference sequence). This CDR3 has 14 residues. The V gene lost 3 bases and the J gene lost 8 bases, with 16 bases spanning the gap. CDR3 DNA sequence: TGTGCCAGCAGCTTCCAAAACAGGGTGGGAGGCTACACCTTC. This sequence encodes CASSFQNRVGGYTF.

The chain links TRBV7-2 to TRBJ2-7, with 9 bases aligning to TRBD1. Trimming at V came to 3 bases and at J to 7 bases, leaving 7 bases not matched to a gene. The V gene's germline CDR1 is SGHTA and CDR2 FQGNSA. The CDR3 runs to 14 residues. The CDR3 region has the DNA TGTGCCAGCAGCTTCCGGGACAGGGTGAAAGAGCAGTACTTC. This encodes CASSFRDRVKEQYF.

The chain joins TRBV19 to TRBJ1-5; 7 bases agree with TRBD1. Germline V lookup: CDR1 LNHDA, CDR2 SQIVND (reference sequence). With 7 bases clipped from V and 5 bases from J, the junction kept 2 bases outside the gene matches. CDR3 length: 12 amino acids. In DNA form, the CDR3 reads TGTGCCAGTAAGACAGGGTATCAGCCCCAGCATTTT. It codes for CASKTGYQPQHF.

This chain joins TRBV11-2 and TRBJ1-5; D remains ambiguous. V dropped 4 bases and J dropped 5 bases, with 9 bases sitting between them. In germline, CDR1 is SGHAT, CDR2 FQNNGV. The CDR3 length is 13 residues. CDR3 sequence (DNA): TGTGCCAGCAGCTACCTCCCAGATCAGCCCCAGCATTTT. It encodes CASSYLPDQPQHF. The variable domain in full, with the rest retrieved from reference TRBV11-2 and TRBJ1-5, is EAGVAQSPRYKIIEKRQSVAFWCNPISGHATLYWYQQILGQGPKLLIQFQNNGVVDDSQLPKDRFSAERLKGVDSTLKIQPAKLEDSAVYLCASSYLPDQPQHFGDGTRLSIL.

The chain combines TRBV11-3 with TRBJ2-2; 13 nucleotides match TRBD2. This CDR3 is built from 14 residues. Germline-derived CDR1 and CDR2 are SGHNT and YENEEA. J was trimmed by 6 bases and V by 6 bases; bases with no gene match: 1. Here the CDR3 reads CASRLAGGPGELFF. CDR3 nucleotides: TGTGCCAGCAGACTAGCGGGAGGGCCCGGGGAGCTGTTTTTT.

The V and J genes are TRBV18 and TRBJ1-1, with TRBD1 identical over 8 bases. Germline values: CDR1 KGHSH, CDR2 LQKENI. V was clipped by 5 bases and J by 1 base; unmatched bases: 3. This CDR3 contains 14 residues. In DNA, the CDR3 is TGTGCCAGCTCATCAGGGGGCGCGAACACTGAAGCTTTCTTT. Translating gives CASSSGGANTEAFF.

V gene TRBV30 combines with J gene TRBJ1-1; D ambiguous. V was clipped by 0 bases and J by 5 bases, with 10 bases between them. CDR3 size: 13 residues. CDR1 GTSNPN and CDR2 SVGIG come from the germline V gene (reference sequence). CDR3 DNA sequence: TGTGCCTGGAGTGTAAATGCCAGGACTGAAGCTTTCTTT. This codes for CAWSVNARTEAFF.